What follows is one T cell receptor (beta chain) and its context. Here the CDR3 omits its conserved ending phenylalanine or tryptophan, so a read error is the likely source. It was by 5'RACE with 10-nucleotide random UMIs that the cDNA was made. TCRdb reprocessed the 5' RACE reads via MiXCR and lists one record per CDR3 protein. The sample lists about 41,000 distinct CDR3 sequences, roughly 15% occurring once. The sample comes from a study of neurological immune-mediated disorders. The V end lost 6 bases, the J end lost 3 bases, and 12 bases lay between the germline ends. This CDR3 region has 12 residues. Germline loops: CDR1 DFQATT, CDR2 SNEGSKA (reference sequence).

The TCR comes from a woman in her fifties or sixties with HTLV-1-associated myelopathy (HAM/TSP). The sequencing sample was made of CD4+ T cells from blood. The chain combines TRBV20-1 with TRBJ2-7; D not certain. The DNA of the CDR3 is TGCAGTGCACCCACAGTGGGCTACGAGCAGTACTTA. Translation: CSAPTVGYEQYL.